This T cell receptor beta chain originates from a study of post-analysis software for immune sequencing data. Overall study results and limits: Roughly five TRBV segments were significantly more frequent in patients than in controls. TRBV5-6, TRBV5-1 and TRBV20-1 were among these segments.

Unique molecular identifiers were built into the TCR beta cDNA libraries. TCRdb ran MiXCR on the PCR reads and lists one entry per CDR3 protein. The repertoire holds 350,000 to 500,000 distinct CDR3 sequences, with approximately 38% as singletons. This clonotype came up a few times. What it binds is not known. This CDR3 has 15 amino acids. Trimming stripped 4 bases from V and 0 bases from J, with 9 bases between. The germline gives CDR1 SGHTA, CDR2 FQGNSA. V gene TRBV7-2 combines with J gene TRBJ1-4; the D is unclear. The TCR was taken from a girl under 10 years old with multiple sclerosis. Sequencing was done on a sample of blood. CDR3 nucleotides: TGTGCCAGCAGCTCCAGTCGGGCAACTAATGAAAAACTGTTTTTT. This sequence encodes CASSSSRATNEKLFF.